A single count supports the clone carrying this T cell receptor (beta chain). A read error may explain this, as a much larger clone is one base away. The record originates from a study of T cells in Graves' hyperthyroidism and ophthalmopathy. RNA transcripts yielded amplified TCR beta CDR3 regions. TCR CDR3 regions were first amplified by RT-PCR with HTBI primers. TCRdb reprocessed the multiplex PCR reads via MiXCR and lists one record per CDR3 protein. The profile shows approximately 520,000 distinct CDR3 sequences, approximately 25% of them singletons. V gave up 8 bases and J gave up 8 bases; unmatched junction bases: 17. The CDR3 totals 16 residues. In germline, CDR1 is DFQATT, CDR2 SNEGSKA (reference sequence). Among ophthalmopathy patients, the Clinical Activity Score reached at least 3, the NOSPECS grade reached at least 4, and duration remained under 3 months. PBMCs were collected from a roughly 9.7 ml volume of fresh peripheral blood.

The sample consisted of blood. The clonotype comes from a woman in her twenties or thirties with Graves' ophthalmopathy. The chain joins TRBV20-1 to TRBJ2-4; 11 bases map to TRBD2. The CDR3 loop is CSTTGLAGSLWDIQYF. The CDR3 DNA follows: TGCAGTACCACTGGACTAGCGGGCAGCTTATGGGACATTCAGTACTTC.